This T cell receptor beta chain comes out of a study of Graves' ophthalmopathy and Graves' hyperthyroidism. Study observations and caveats: Most thyroid clonotypes expanded beyond 0.001 frequency were also found in blood. Ophthalmopathy progression cases were predicted by the model with roughly 64% sensitivity and approximately 76% specificity.

The CDR3 covers 14 residues. V was clipped by 0 bases and J by 3 bases; unmatched bases: 4. CDR1 and CDR2 from the germline V gene are GTSNPN and SVGIG (reference sequence). Ophthalmopathy donors were characterized by moderate-to-severe activity, CAS of at least 3, NOSPECS of at least 4, and duration under 3 months. Amplification targeted the TCR beta CDR3 regions, with RNA transcripts as the source material. RT-PCR with HTBI primers came first, then second-round multiplex PCR. TCRdb fed the multiplex PCR reads into MiXCR, producing one record per CDR3 protein. The sample gives 350,000 to 400,000 distinct CDR3 sequences, about 18% of which show up once; roughly 1.5% is in the top ten. This clonotype was detected many times. Its cognate antigen is unknown.

The genes are TRBV30 and TRBJ2-7; 8 nucleotides align to TRBD2. The sample consisted of peripheral blood. The receptor's source is a woman under 30 with Graves' ophthalmopathy. This CDR3 is CAWSVSSGIYEQYF. DNA for the CDR3: TGTGCCTGGAGTGTAAGTAGCGGGATCTACGAGCAGTACTTC.